This T cell receptor (beta chain) was recorded in a study of CD8+ T cells in alopecia areata. Study conclusions and caveats: Normal skin contains resident alphabeta T cells, and these are also sequenced in scalp samples.

Sequencing used cDNA as its template, made by extracting RNA and reverse transcribing it. Clones were read by immunoSEQ multiplex PCR, and TCRdb kept only the in-frame ones, dropping some. The repertoire consists of roughly 140,000 clones, with approximately 65% occurring once and the leading ten covering roughly a third. Per the germline V gene, CDR1 is SGDLS and CDR2 is YYNGEE. This CDR3 has 15 amino acids. V lost 0 bases and J lost 0, with 6 bases in between. This clone turned up a few times. No antigen is known for it. The chain is built from TRBV9 and TRBJ2-2; unclear D gene. The TCR was taken from a human donor in good health. Sequencing used CD8+ T cells sorted from blood. CDR3 coding DNA: TGTGCCAGCAGCGTAGCGGCTGCGAACACCGGGGAGCTGTTTTTT. Translating it yields CASSVAAANTGELFF.